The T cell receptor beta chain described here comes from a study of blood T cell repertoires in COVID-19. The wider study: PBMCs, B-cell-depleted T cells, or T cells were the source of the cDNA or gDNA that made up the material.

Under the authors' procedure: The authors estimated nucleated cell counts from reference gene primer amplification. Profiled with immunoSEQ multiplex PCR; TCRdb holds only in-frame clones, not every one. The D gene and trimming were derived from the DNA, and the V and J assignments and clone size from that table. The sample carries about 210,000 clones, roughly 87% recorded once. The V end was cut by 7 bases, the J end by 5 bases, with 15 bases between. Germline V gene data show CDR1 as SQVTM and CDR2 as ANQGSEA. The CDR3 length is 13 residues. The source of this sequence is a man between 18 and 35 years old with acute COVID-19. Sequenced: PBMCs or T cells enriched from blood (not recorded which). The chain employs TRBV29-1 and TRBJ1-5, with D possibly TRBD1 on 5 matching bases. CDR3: CSAEAGPDQPQHF. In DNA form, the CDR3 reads TGCAGCGCCGAAGCAGGGCCAGATCAGCCCCAGCATTTT.